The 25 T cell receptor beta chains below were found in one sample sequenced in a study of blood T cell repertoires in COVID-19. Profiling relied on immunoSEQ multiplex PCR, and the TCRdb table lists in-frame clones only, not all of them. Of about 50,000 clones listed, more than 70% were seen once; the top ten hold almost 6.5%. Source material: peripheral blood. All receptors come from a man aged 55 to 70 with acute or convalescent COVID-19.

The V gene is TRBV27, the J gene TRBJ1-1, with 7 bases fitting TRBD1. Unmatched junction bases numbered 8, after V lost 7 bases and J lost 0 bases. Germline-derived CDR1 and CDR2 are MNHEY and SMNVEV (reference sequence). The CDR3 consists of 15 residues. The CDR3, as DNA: TGTGCCAGCATTAGGACAGGAACGATGAACACTGAAGCTTTCTTT. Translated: CASIRTGTMNTEAFF.

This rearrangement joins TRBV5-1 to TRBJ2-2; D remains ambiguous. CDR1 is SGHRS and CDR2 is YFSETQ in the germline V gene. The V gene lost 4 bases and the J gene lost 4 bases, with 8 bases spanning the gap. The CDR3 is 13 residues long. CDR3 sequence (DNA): TGCGCCAGCAGCCCCCCCGTCACCGGGGAGCTGTTTTTT. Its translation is CASSPPVTGELFF.

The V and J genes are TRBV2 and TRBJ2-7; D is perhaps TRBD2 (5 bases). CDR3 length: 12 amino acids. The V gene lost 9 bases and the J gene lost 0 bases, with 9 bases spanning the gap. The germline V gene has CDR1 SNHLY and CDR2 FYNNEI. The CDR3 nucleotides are TGTGCCAGTGGCAGCGGCTCCTACGAGCAGTACTTC. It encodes CASGSGSYEQYF.

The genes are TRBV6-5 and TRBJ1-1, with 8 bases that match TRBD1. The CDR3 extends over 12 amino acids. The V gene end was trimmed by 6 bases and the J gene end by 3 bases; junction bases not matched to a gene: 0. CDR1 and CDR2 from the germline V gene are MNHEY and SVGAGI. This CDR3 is CASRDRDTEAFF. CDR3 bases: TGTGCCAGCAGGGACAGGGACACTGAAGCTTTCTTT.

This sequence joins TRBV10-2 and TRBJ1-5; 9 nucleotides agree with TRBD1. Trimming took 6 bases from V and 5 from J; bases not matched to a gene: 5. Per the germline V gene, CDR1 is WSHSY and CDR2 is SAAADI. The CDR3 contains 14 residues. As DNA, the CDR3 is TGCGCCAGCAGCCACGACAGGGGGTATCAGCCCCAGCATTTT. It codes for CASSHDRGYQPQHF.

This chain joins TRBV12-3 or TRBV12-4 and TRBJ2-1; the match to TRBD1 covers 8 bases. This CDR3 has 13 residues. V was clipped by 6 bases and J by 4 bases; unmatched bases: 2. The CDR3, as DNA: TGTGCCAGCAGCTGGGACAGGTACAATGAGCAGTTCTTC. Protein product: CASSWDRYNEQFF.

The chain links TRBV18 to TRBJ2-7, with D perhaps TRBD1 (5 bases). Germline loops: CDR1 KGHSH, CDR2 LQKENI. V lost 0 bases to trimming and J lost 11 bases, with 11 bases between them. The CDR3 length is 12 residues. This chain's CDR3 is CASSPPQGWKYF. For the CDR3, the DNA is TGTGCCAGCTCACCACCGCAGGGTTGGAAGTACTTC.

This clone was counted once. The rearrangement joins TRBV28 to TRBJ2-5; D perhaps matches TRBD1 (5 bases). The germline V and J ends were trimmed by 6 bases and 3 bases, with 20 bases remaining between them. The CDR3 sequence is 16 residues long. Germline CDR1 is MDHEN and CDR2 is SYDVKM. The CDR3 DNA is TGTGCCAGCAGCCCCCCAGTGGTTGGGGCTGAAGAGACCCAGTACTTC. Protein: CASSPPVVGAEETQYF.

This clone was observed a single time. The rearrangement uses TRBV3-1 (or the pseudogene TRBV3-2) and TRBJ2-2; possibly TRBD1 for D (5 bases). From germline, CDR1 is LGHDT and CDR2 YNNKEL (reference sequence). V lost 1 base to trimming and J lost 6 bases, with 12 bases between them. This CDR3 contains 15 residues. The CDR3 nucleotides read TGTGCCAGCAGCCAAGCTCCAGGGTTCTCCGGGGAGCTGTTTTTT. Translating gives CASSQAPGFSGELFF.

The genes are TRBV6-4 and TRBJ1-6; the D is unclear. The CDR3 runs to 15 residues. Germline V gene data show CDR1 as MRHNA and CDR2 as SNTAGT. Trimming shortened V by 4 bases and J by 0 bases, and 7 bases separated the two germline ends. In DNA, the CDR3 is TGTGCCAGCAGTGTGAGGAGCTCCTATAATTCACCCCTCCACTTT. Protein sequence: CASSVRSSYNSPLHF.

The chain's CDR3 is CSSGASSYNEQFF. The DNA of the CDR3 is TGCAGCAGCGGGGCTAGCTCCTACAATGAGCAGTTCTTC. The rearrangement joins TRBV29-1 to TRBJ2-1; 7 bases are a match to TRBD2. This CDR3 is built from 13 residues. CDR1 is SQVTM and CDR2 is ANQGSEA in the germline V gene. V was pared by 8 bases and J by 0 bases, with 4 bases of the junction left unmatched.

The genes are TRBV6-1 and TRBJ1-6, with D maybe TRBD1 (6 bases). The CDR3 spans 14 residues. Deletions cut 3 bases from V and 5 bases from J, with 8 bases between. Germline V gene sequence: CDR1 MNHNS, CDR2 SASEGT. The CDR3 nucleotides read TGTGCCAGCAGTGAGTGGACAGATAATTCACCCCTCCACTTT. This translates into CASSEWTDNSPLHF.

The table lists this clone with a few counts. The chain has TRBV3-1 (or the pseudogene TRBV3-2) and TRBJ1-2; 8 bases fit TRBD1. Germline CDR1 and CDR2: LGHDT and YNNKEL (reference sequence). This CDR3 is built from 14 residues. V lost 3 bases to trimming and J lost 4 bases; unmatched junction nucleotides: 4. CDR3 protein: CASSHRGQVYGYTF. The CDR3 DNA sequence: TGTGCCAGCAGCCACCGGGGACAGGTCTATGGCTACACCTTC.

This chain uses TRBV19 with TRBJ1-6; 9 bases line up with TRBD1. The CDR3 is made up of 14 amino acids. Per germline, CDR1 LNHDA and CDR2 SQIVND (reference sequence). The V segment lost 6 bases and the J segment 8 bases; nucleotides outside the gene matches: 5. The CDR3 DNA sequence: TGTGCCAGTAGCGACAGGGACAGGGATTCACCCCTCCACTTT. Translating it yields CASSDRDRDSPLHF. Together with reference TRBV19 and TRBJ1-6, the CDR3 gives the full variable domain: DGGITQSPKYLFRKEGQNVTLSCEQNLNHDAMYWYRQDPGQGLRLIYYSQIVNDFQKGDIAEGYSVSREKKESFPLTVTSAQKNPTAFYLCASSDRDRDSPLHFGNGTRLTVT.

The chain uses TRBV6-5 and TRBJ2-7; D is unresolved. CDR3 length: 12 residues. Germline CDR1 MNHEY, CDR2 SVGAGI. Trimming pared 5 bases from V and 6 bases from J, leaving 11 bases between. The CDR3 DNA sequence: TGTGCCAGCAGTCTCTCCATCAGCGAGCAGTACTTC. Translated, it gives CASSLSISEQYF.

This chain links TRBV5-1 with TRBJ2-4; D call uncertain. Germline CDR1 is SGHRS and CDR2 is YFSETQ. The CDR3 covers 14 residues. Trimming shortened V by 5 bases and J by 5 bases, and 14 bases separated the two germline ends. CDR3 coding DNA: TGCGCCAGCAGTCCCGGTAGTAACCAAAACATTCAGTACTTC. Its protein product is CASSPGSNQNIQYF.

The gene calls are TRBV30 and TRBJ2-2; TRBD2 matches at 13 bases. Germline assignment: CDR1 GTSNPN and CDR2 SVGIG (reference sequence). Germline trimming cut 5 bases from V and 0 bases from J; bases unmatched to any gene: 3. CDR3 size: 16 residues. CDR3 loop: CAWGGLAGSNTGELFF. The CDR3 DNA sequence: TGTGCCTGGGGGGGACTAGCGGGGTCGAACACCGGGGAGCTGTTTTTT.

The DNA of the CDR3 is TGCGCCAGCAGCTTCTCAGGGAATTACGAGCAGTACTTC. This gives the protein CASSFSGNYEQYF. The rearrangement uses TRBV5-1 and TRBJ2-7; tentative D call: TRBD1 (5 bases). The CDR3 loop spans 13 amino acids. V lost 2 bases and J 4 bases, leaving 10 bases between the germline ends. Per the germline V gene, CDR1 is SGHRS and CDR2 is YFSETQ.

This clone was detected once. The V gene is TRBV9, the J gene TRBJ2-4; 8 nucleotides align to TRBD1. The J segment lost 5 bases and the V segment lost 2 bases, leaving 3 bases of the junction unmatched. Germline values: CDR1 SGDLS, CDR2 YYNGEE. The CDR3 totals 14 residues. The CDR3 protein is CASSVGQGQNIQYF. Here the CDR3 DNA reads TGTGCCAGCAGCGTTGGACAGGGCCAAAACATTCAGTACTTC.

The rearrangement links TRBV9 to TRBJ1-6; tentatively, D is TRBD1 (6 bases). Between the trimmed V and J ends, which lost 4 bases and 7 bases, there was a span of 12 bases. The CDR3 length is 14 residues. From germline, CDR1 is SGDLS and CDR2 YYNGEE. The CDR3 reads CASSPGTTNSPLHF. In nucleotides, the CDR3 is TGTGCCAGCAGCCCCGGGACAACAAATTCACCCCTCCACTTT.

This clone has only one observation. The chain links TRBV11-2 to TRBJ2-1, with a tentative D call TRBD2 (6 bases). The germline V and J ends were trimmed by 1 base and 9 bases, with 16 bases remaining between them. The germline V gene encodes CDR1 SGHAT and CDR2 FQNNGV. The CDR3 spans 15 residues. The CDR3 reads CASSLAGLSNGEQFF. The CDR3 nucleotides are TGTGCCAGCAGCTTAGCGGGACTTTCTAACGGTGAGCAGTTCTTC.

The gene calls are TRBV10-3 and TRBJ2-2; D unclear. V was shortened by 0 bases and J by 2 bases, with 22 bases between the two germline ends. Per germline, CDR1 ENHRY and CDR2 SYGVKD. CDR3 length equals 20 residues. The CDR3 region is CAISESRFGLRGSNTGELFF. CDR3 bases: TGTGCCATCAGTGAGTCGAGATTCGGCCTGAGAGGATCAAACACCGGGGAGCTGTTTTTT.

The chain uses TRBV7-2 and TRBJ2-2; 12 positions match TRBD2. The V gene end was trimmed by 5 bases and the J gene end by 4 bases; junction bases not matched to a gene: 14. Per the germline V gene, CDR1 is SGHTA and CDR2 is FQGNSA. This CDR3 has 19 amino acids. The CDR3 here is CASSTTGWLAGGGTGELFF. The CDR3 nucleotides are TGTGCCAGCAGCACCACAGGGTGGCTAGCGGGAGGGGGCACCGGGGAGCTGTTTTTT.

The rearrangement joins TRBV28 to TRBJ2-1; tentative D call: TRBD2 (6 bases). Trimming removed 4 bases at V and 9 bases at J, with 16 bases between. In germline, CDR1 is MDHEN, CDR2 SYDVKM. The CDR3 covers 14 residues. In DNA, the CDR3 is TGTGCCAGCAGTTCGGGACTCAAGGCTCTTGAGCAGTTCTTC. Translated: CASSSGLKALEQFF.

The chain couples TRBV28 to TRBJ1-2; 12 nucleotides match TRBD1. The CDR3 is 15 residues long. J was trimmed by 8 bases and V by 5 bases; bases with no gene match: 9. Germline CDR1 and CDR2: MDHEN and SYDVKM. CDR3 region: CASSPPGQGARGYTF. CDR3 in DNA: TGTGCCAGCAGTCCTCCGGGACAGGGGGCTAGGGGCTACACCTTC.